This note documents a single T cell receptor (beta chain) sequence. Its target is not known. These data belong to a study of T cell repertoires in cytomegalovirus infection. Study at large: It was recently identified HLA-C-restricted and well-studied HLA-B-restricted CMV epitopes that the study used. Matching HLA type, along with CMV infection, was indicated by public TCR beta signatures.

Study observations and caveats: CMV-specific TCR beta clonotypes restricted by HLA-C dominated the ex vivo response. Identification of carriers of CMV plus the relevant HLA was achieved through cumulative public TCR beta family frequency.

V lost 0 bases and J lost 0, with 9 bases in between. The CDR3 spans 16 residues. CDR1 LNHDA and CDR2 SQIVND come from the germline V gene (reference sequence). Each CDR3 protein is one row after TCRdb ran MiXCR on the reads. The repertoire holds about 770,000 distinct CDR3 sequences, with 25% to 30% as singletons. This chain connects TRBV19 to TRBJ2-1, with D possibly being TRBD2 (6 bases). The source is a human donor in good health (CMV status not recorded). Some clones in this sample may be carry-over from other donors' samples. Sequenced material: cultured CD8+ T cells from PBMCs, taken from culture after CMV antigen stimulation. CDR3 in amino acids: CASSIDLASSYNEQFF. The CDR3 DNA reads TGTGCCAGTAGTATAGATCTAGCGAGCTCCTACAATGAGCAGTTCTTC.